The 4 T cell receptor beta chains given below trace back to one sample, sequenced in a study of T cell changes during pregnancy in multiple sclerosis. This table comes from immunoSEQ multiplex PCR, and its TCRdb copy is limited to in-frame clones, with some not included. Here the sample spans 85,000 to 90,000 clones, 94% being singletons. The sequenced sample was peripheral blood, obtained after pregnancy. These receptors were taken from a female donor in good health, enrolled as a control in a pregnancy study.

This chain links TRBV19 with TRBJ1-5; perhaps TRBD1 as D (6 bases). The CDR3 consists of 14 residues. Germline loops: CDR1 LNHDA, CDR2 SQIVND (reference sequence). V lost 9 bases and J 0 bases, leaving 12 bases between the germline ends. The CDR3 protein is CASRTEYSNQPQHF. Written as DNA, the CDR3 is TGTGCCAGCCGGACAGAGTATAGCAATCAGCCCCAGCATTTT.

The chain couples TRBV2 to TRBJ2-2; D remains unclear. The germline V gene has CDR1 SNHLY and CDR2 FYNNEI. The ends were cut back, 5 bases at V and 7 bases at J, with 17 bases in the middle. The CDR3 length is 15 residues. The CDR3 sequence is CASSQVDSSLGELFF. The CDR3 DNA reads as TGTGCCAGCAGTCAAGTTGACTCCAGCCTCGGGGAGCTGTTTTTT. The variable domain in full, completed from reference TRBV2 and TRBJ2-2, reads EPEVTQTPSHQVTQMGQEVILRCVPISNHLYFYWYRQILGQKVEFLVSFYNNEISEKSEIFDDQFSVERPDGSNFTLKIRSTKLEDSAMYFCASSQVDSSLGELFFGEGSRLTVL.

The chain couples TRBV28 to TRBJ2-7, with 7 nucleotides matching TRBD2. Germline V gives CDR1 MDHEN, CDR2 SYDVKM. CDR3 length equals 13 residues. V lost 6 bases and J lost 5; bases outside the gene matches: 7. The CDR3 here is CASSLGRFHEQYF. The CDR3 region has the DNA TGTGCCAGCAGCCTCGGGAGGTTCCACGAGCAGTACTTC.

The chain employs TRBV5-1 and TRBJ2-6; 13 bases map to TRBD2. The CDR3 loop spans 19 amino acids. Germline values: CDR1 SGHRS, CDR2 YFSETQ. The J segment lost 2 bases and the V segment lost 4 bases, leaving 9 bases of the junction unmatched. CDR3 in amino acids: CASSPSLTSGRAGANVLTF. CDR3 DNA sequence: TGCGCCAGCAGCCCGAGCTTAACTAGCGGGAGGGCTGGGGCCAACGTCCTGACTTTC.